A single sample is the source of the 16 T cell receptor beta chains below, sequenced in a study of CD8+ T cells in alopecia areata. The authors extracted RNA and reverse transcribed it into cDNA as the sequencing template. Generated by immunoSEQ multiplex PCR, the TCRdb table keeps only in-frame clones and is missing some. The sample has 120,000 to 150,000 clones; roughly 58% are singletons. What was sequenced was CD8+ T cells sorted from blood. The receptors shown here come from a human donor in good health.

The chain links TRBV19 to TRBJ2-2; 11 bases align to TRBD2. V shed 8 bases, J shed 7 bases, and the junction held 3 bases outside the gene matches. The CDR3 contains 13 residues. Per the germline V gene, CDR1 is LNHDA and CDR2 is SQIVND (reference sequence). CDR3 sequence (DNA): TGTGCCAGTTCCCTAGCGGGAGGCGGGGAGCTGTTTTTT. Its protein product is CASSLAGGGELFF.

This clone was seen a single time. The chain links TRBV6-5 to TRBJ2-1, with 10 bases that match TRBD1. The CDR3 is made up of 15 amino acids. V dropped 7 bases and J dropped 3; count of bases not matched to a gene: 6. Germline-derived CDR1 and CDR2 are MNHEY and SVGAGI. The CDR3 nucleotides are TGTGCCAGCAAAATGGGGACAGGGGACTACAATGAGCAGTTCTTC. Translated, it gives CASKMGTGDYNEQFF.

This clone was found a few times. The chain combines TRBV27 with TRBJ2-1; TRBD2 matches 7 bases. The junction had 8 bases not matched to a gene; V was cut back by 3 bases and J by 3 bases. Germline V gene sequence: CDR1 MNHEY, CDR2 SMNVEV (reference sequence). This CDR3 comprises 16 residues. The DNA of the CDR3 is TGTGCCAGCAGTTTGTCGGCGGGAGCGGTCTACAATGAGCAGTTCTTC. It encodes CASSLSAGAVYNEQFF.

The V gene is TRBV27, the J gene TRBJ1-2, with no clear D. The germline V and J ends were trimmed by 0 bases and 6 bases, with 8 bases remaining between them. The CDR3 totals 13 residues. The germline V gene has CDR1 MNHEY and CDR2 SMNVEV (reference sequence). The CDR3 protein is CASSLSRVNGYTF. The CDR3 DNA reads as TGTGCCAGCAGTTTATCGAGGGTGAATGGCTACACCTTC.

J is TRBJ1-4 and V is TRBV9; unclear D gene. The germline gives CDR1 SGDLS, CDR2 YYNGEE. The V gene lost 3 bases and the J gene lost 0 bases, with 6 bases spanning the gap. The CDR3 runs 14 residues. CDR3 coding DNA: TGTGCCAGCAGCGCAGACTCAACTAATGAAAAACTGTTTTTT. Its protein is CASSADSTNEKLFF.

The rearrangement joins TRBV19 to TRBJ2-7; D gene unclear. V lost 2 bases to trimming and J lost 1 base, with 6 bases between them. Germline CDR1 reads LNHDA; CDR2 reads SQIVND (reference sequence). This CDR3 comprises 13 residues. DNA of the CDR3: TGTGCCAGTAGTATAAGCAGATCCTACGAGCAGTACTTC. This sequence encodes CASSISRSYEQYF.

This clone was observed once. The chain carries TRBV6-5 and TRBJ2-7; 9 bases agree with TRBD2. The ends lost 6 bases at V and 7 bases at J; junction bases unmatched: 7. This CDR3 is built from 13 residues. Germline assignment: CDR1 MNHEY and CDR2 SVGAGI. In nucleotides, the CDR3 is TGTGCCAGCAGCATAGCGGGAGAGGCGGAGCAGTACTTC. This translates into CASSIAGEAEQYF.

This sequence joins TRBV27 and TRBJ2-7; 13 bases align to TRBD2. CDR1 is MNHEY and CDR2 is SMNVEV in the germline V gene (reference sequence). The CDR3 consists of 15 residues. With 6 bases clipped from V and 2 bases from J, the junction kept 4 bases outside the gene matches. CDR3 region: CASRGLAGVPYEQYF. CDR3 nucleotide sequence: TGTGCCAGCAGAGGACTAGCGGGAGTGCCCTACGAGCAGTACTTC.

This rearrangement joins TRBV11-2 to TRBJ1-1; D ambiguous. This CDR3 has 14 residues. Germline V gene data show CDR1 as SGHAT and CDR2 as FQNNGV. The V and J ends lost 2 bases and 9 bases respectively, with 16 bases between them. The CDR3 sequence: CASSLLDGVLKAFF. DNA for the CDR3: TGTGCCAGCAGCTTATTAGATGGGGTGTTGAAAGCTTTCTTT.

This rearrangement joins TRBV9 to TRBJ1-5; D is ambiguous. Per germline, CDR1 SGDLS and CDR2 YYNGEE. V was trimmed by 1 base and J by 9 bases, leaving 14 bases between them. There are 14 residues in the CDR3. Here the CDR3 reads CASSVTGGSRPQHF. The CDR3 bases are TGTGCCAGCAGCGTAACTGGAGGATCAAGGCCCCAGCATTTT.

The chain is built from TRBV27 and TRBJ2-1; D not certain. Trimming took off 4 bases at V and 5 bases at J, with 6 bases between the two ends. Germline-derived CDR1 and CDR2 are MNHEY and SMNVEV (reference sequence). The CDR3 is 12 amino acids. Here the CDR3 reads CASSSLNNEQFF. In DNA, the CDR3 is TGTGCCAGCAGTTCTTTGAACAATGAGCAGTTCTTC.

This chain links TRBV6-5 with TRBJ2-7, with 9 bases fitting TRBD1. Germline loops: CDR1 MNHEY, CDR2 SVGAGI. This CDR3 is 14 amino acids long. V lost 4 bases, J lost 1 base, and 2 bases stayed unmatched. The CDR3 spells CASSWGQGSYEQYF. The CDR3, as DNA: TGTGCCAGCAGTTGGGGACAGGGTTCCTACGAGCAGTACTTC.

V and J are TRBV15 and TRBJ1-1; weak D call: TRBD1 (5 bases). The CDR3 is 14 residues long. CDR1 and CDR2 (germline): LNHNV, YYDKDF (reference sequence). Trimming pared 1 base from V and 4 bases from J, leaving 10 bases between. In DNA, the CDR3 is TGTGCCACCAGCAGAGTGGGGGAAGGCACTGAAGCTTTCTTT. It translates to CATSRVGEGTEAFF.

This clone was recorded once. The CDR3 region is CASSLNPGSGANEKLFF. For the CDR3, the DNA is TGCGCCAGCAGCTTGAACCCCGGATCAGGGGCTAATGAAAAACTGTTTTTT. This chain links TRBV5-1 with TRBJ1-4; D possibly corresponds to TRBD1 (6 bases). Germline V CDR1 and CDR2: SGHRS, YFSETQ. The V end lost 1 base, the J end lost 3 bases, and 16 bases lay between the germline ends. The CDR3 runs to 17 residues.

This rearrangement joins TRBV4-1 to TRBJ2-3; 12 bases are a match to TRBD2. CDR1 and CDR2 from the germline V gene are MGHRA and YSYEKL. Trimming cost V 5 bases and J 6 bases; bases outside gene matches: 9. There are 16 residues in the CDR3. CDR3 DNA sequence: TGCGCCAGCAGCGCCGGACTAGCGGGAAGGAGGGATACGCAGTATTTT. Protein product: CASSAGLAGRRDTQYF.

The V and J genes are TRBV25-1 and TRBJ2-7; 10 bases are a match to TRBD1. The CDR3 has 15 amino acids. The J segment lost 3 bases and the V segment lost 4 bases, leaving 6 bases of the junction unmatched. Germline CDR1 reads MGHDK; CDR2 reads SYGVNS. The chain's CDR3 is CASSADRGPDYEQYF. The CDR3 region has the DNA TGTGCCAGCAGTGCAGACAGGGGGCCCGACTACGAGCAGTACTTC.